This T cell receptor (beta chain) was retrieved from a study of siplizumab effects on memory and regulatory T cells. Study results and limitations: Proliferating Tregs taken from siplizumab cultures were not shown to have a confirmed suppressive function.

Worth noting for this clone: Its target is unknown.

Germline CDR1 is SGHTS and CDR2 is YDEGEE. V lost 4 bases and J lost 0; bases outside the gene matches: 8. The CDR3 is 17 amino acids. Each sample yielded approximately 9 x 10^4 assayed TCR templates. The table came from immunoSEQ multiplex PCR; TCRdb's copy has only in-frame clones and leaves some out. The sample lists about 100,000 clones; approximately 92% were seen once. The receptor was derived from a human donor in good health. Material for sequencing was CD4+ T cells sorted from blood. The chain combines TRBV5-8 with TRBJ2-5; 11 bases align to TRBD1. In DNA, the CDR3 is TGTGCCAGCAGCGGCGGGACAGGGGGGTGGTACCAAGAGACCCAGTACTTC. As protein: CASSGGTGGWYQETQYF.